This passage covers 22 T cell receptor beta chains from one sample sequenced in a study of cytomegalovirus exposure and HLA in healthy donors. The PCR was carried out with 60 Vbeta primers and 13 Jbeta primers. Here immunoSEQ multiplex PCR was the method, and the copy in TCRdb shows in-frame clones only, minus some. The sample has about 150,000 clones, 73% seen once. Sequenced material: PBMCs. These receptors were obtained from a woman between 18 and 29 years old in good health and CMV-seronegative.

CDR3 sequence: CASSIATFQETQYF. The CDR3 DNA is TGTGCCAGTAGTATAGCGACTTTCCAAGAGACCCAGTACTTC. This chain joins TRBV19 and TRBJ2-5; D uncertain. The CDR3 sequence is 14 residues long. V was shortened by 1 base and J by 1 base, with 7 bases between the two germline ends. The V gene's germline CDR1 is LNHDA and CDR2 SQIVND (reference sequence).

The J gene is TRBJ2-7, the V gene TRBV19; D is uncertain. Trimming took off 6 bases at V and 4 bases at J, with 16 bases between the two ends. This CDR3 has 14 residues. The V gene's germline CDR1 is LNHDA and CDR2 SQIVND (reference sequence). The CDR3 is CASSATPAAYEQYV. CDR3 coding DNA: TGTGCCAGTAGCGCGACACCGGCCGCTTACGAGCAGTACGTC.

The table lists this clone with a count of one. The genes are TRBV2 and TRBJ2-1; 10 bases are a match to TRBD2. Germline V gives CDR1 SNHLY, CDR2 FYNNEI. Unmatched junction bases numbered 17, after V lost 6 bases and J lost 6 bases. The CDR3 extends over 18 amino acids. The CDR3 DNA is TGTGCCAGCAGGACGGGGCTAGCGGGGGTTCCACGATTCAATGAGCAGTTCTTC. Its protein product is CASRTGLAGVPRFNEQFF.

The chain has TRBV28 and TRBJ2-7; D remains unclear. CDR3 length equals 12 residues. V lost 3 bases to trimming and J lost 1 base, with 4 bases between them. The germline CDR1 and CDR2 sequences are MDHEN and SYDVKM. CDR3 coding DNA: TGTGCCAGCAGTTTCCAGTCCTACGAGCAGTACTTC. Translation gives CASSFQSYEQYF.

The chain recombines TRBV28 with TRBJ1-4, with 7 bases fitting TRBD1. In germline, CDR1 is MDHEN, CDR2 SYDVKM. Trimming cost V 5 bases and J 1 base; bases outside gene matches: 13. This CDR3 has 18 residues. The CDR3 spells CASSGFRGVSRTNEKLFF. The CDR3 DNA reads TGTGCCAGCAGTGGTTTCAGGGGGGTGTCTCGAACTAATGAAAAACTGTTTTTT. The full variable domain, with the rest looked up from reference TRBV28 and TRBJ1-4, is DVKVTQSSRYLVKRTGEKVFLECVQDMDHENMFWYRQDPGLGLRLIYFSYDVKMKEKGDIPEGYSVSREKKERFSLILESASTNQTSMYLCASSGFRGVSRTNEKLFFGSGTQLSVL.

The rearrangement uses TRBV19 and TRBJ1-2; no clear D gene. The CDR3 is made up of 15 amino acids. Germline-derived CDR1 and CDR2 are LNHDA and SQIVND (reference sequence). V lost 0 bases and J lost 2, with 10 bases in between. The CDR3 loop is CASSIDLSTNYGYTF. The CDR3 DNA sequence: TGTGCCAGTAGTATAGATCTGTCAACAAACTATGGCTACACCTTC.

The rearrangement links TRBV7-2 to TRBJ1-2; D remains ambiguous. V was clipped by 4 bases and J by 1 base, with 10 bases between them. CDR3 length: 14 residues. Germline-derived CDR1 and CDR2 are SGHTA and FQGNSA. CDR3 DNA: TGTGCCAGCAGCTACGGACTTCTTAACTATGGCTACACCTTC. This translates into CASSYGLLNYGYTF.

To note about this clone: One end of the junction is discordant with germline, which a read error may explain. The chain employs TRBV9 and TRBJ2-4; D is ambiguous. The V gene's germline CDR1 is SGDLS and CDR2 YYNGEE. The CDR3 sequence is 16 residues long. The DNA for the CDR3 is TGTGCCAGCAGCGTAGGGGCCGCGAGTCTTCAAAACAGTCAGTACTTC. As protein: CASSVGAASLQNSQYF. Full variable domain (rest looked up from reference TRBV9 and TRBJ2-4): DSGVTQTPKHLITATGQRVTLRCSPRSGDLSVYWYQQSLDQGLQFLIQYYNGEERAKGNILERFSAQQFPDLHSELNLSSLELGDSALYFCASSVGAASLQNSQYFGAGTRLSVL.

This chain joins TRBV2 and TRBJ1-5, with 7 bases aligning to TRBD1. Germline loops: CDR1 SNHLY, CDR2 FYNNEI. The J segment lost 7 bases and the V segment lost 7 bases, leaving 10 bases of the junction unmatched. The CDR3 sequence is 14 residues long. The CDR3 is CASNYPGGLQPQHF. CDR3 sequence (DNA): TGTGCCAGCAACTACCCAGGGGGGTTACAGCCCCAGCATTTT. The complete variable domain, with remaining parts taken from reference TRBV2 and TRBJ1-5, reads EPEVTQTPSHQVTQMGQEVILRCVPISNHLYFYWYRQILGQKVEFLVSFYNNEISEKSEIFDDQFSVERPDGSNFTLKIRSTKLEDSAMYFCASNYPGGLQPQHFGDGTRLSIL.

The chain combines TRBV5-1 with TRBJ2-5; 9 bases are shared with TRBD1. The CDR3 sequence is 15 residues long. The germline V gene has CDR1 SGHRS and CDR2 YFSETQ. V was pared by 4 bases and J by 5 bases, with 9 bases of the junction left unmatched. CDR3 sequence: CASSKQGAIAETQYF. Written as DNA, the CDR3 is TGCGCCAGCAGCAAACAGGGGGCAATCGCTGAGACCCAGTACTTC.

The V gene is TRBV2, the J gene TRBJ2-2; 8 bases are shared with TRBD2. The germline V gene has CDR1 SNHLY and CDR2 FYNNEI. V was clipped by 4 bases and J by 3 bases; unmatched bases: 4. There are 15 residues in the CDR3. CDR3 nucleotides: TGTGCCAGCAGTGTCGTAGCGGGGTACACCGGGGAGCTGTTTTTT. Translating it yields CASSVVAGYTGELFF.

This chain links TRBV5-6 with TRBJ2-7; D perhaps matches TRBD2 (5 bases). This CDR3 has 15 amino acids. Trimming cost V 4 bases and J 2 bases, with 16 bases left between them. CDR1 and CDR2 (germline): SGHDT, YYEEEE. The CDR3 reads CASSHGGREPYEQYV. The CDR3 DNA sequence: TGTGCCAGCAGCCATGGCGGAAGGGAGCCCTACGAGCAGTACGTC.

The chain couples TRBV6-6 to TRBJ2-3; 10 bases map to TRBD1. CDR1 is MNHNY and CDR2 is SVGAGI in the germline V gene (reference sequence). Trimming at V came to 6 bases and at J to 10 bases, leaving 7 bases not matched to a gene. CDR3 length: 13 amino acids. As DNA, the CDR3 is TGTGCCAGCAGACCGGGACAGGGGCTCCCGCAGTATTTT. Its translation is CASRPGQGLPQYF.

This chain links TRBV7-8 with TRBJ1-4; possible D gene TRBD1, 6 bases. This CDR3 has 16 residues. Germline V lookup: CDR1 SGHVS, CDR2 FQNEAQ. Between the trimmed V and J ends, which lost 4 bases and 7 bases, there was a span of 19 bases. The CDR3 nucleotides read TGTGCCAGCAGCTCCGACTTACAGGGTTCGCGTGAAAAACTGTTTTTT. It is translated as CASSSDLQGSREKLFF.

The chain employs TRBV7-9 and TRBJ1-2; D not certain. Germline V gene lookup returns CDR1 SEHNR and CDR2 FQNEAQ (reference sequence). V gave up 2 bases and J gave up 2 bases, with 3 bases separating them. The CDR3 is made up of 12 amino acids. The CDR3 loop reads CASSLTNYGYTF. The CDR3 DNA reads as TGTGCCAGCAGCTTAACAAACTATGGCTACACCTTC.

This clone was seen just once. This chain links TRBV15 with TRBJ2-1; 9 nucleotides match TRBD2. V trimming: 6 bases; J trimming: 6 bases; junction bases outside the gene matches: 9. Looked up from germline, CDR1 is LNHNV and CDR2 is YYDKDF (reference sequence). This CDR3 comprises 15 residues. CDR3 bases: TGTGCCACCAGGGGGCAGGCGGGGGGGGGCAATGAGCAGTTCTTC. Its protein product is CATRGQAGGGNEQFF.

This rearrangement joins TRBV28 to TRBJ1-1, with D possibly matching TRBD1 (5 bases). CDR1 and CDR2 from the germline V gene are MDHEN and SYDVKM. The CDR3 consists of 15 residues. The ends were cut back, 3 bases at V and 4 bases at J, with 15 bases in the middle. CDR3 in DNA: TGTGCCAGCAGTTTCCCCCAGGGCCTTCGCACTGAAGCTTTCTTT. Amino acids: CASSFPQGLRTEAFF.

The gene calls are TRBV2 and TRBJ2-3; D is ambiguous. Trimming stripped 4 bases from V and 0 bases from J, with 11 bases between. The CDR3 extends over 15 amino acids. Germline CDR1 SNHLY, CDR2 FYNNEI. This CDR3 reads CASSGQRLSTDTQYF. In nucleotides, the CDR3 is TGTGCCAGCAGTGGGCAGAGGCTAAGCACAGATACGCAGTATTTT.

V and J are TRBV7-2 and TRBJ2-5; TRBD2 is a possible D gene (5 bases). The CDR3 is 15 residues long. The germline V gene has CDR1 SGHTA and CDR2 FQGNSA. Deletions cut 0 bases from V and 9 bases from J, with 17 bases between. The CDR3 spells CASSLARAVPWAQYF. The CDR3 coding sequence is TGTGCCAGCAGCTTAGCGAGGGCAGTACCGTGGGCCCAGTACTTC. Complete variable domain (other parts from reference TRBV7-2 and TRBJ2-5): GAGVSQSPSNKVTEKGKDVELRCDPISGHTALYWYRQSLGQGLEFLIYFQGNSAPDKSGLPSDRFSAERTGGSVSTLTIQRTQQEDSAVYLCASSLARAVPWAQYFGPGTRLLVL.

A single count supports this clone. J is TRBJ1-2 and V is TRBV5-8; a weak D match, TRBD1 (5 bases). The CDR3 contains 15 residues. Between the trimmed V and J ends, which lost 1 base and 0 bases, there was a span of 10 bases. Germline loops: CDR1 SGHTS, CDR2 YDEGEE. Here the CDR3 reads CASSLWGRTNYGYTF. The CDR3 DNA is TGTGCCAGCAGCTTGTGGGGCAGGACTAACTATGGCTACACCTTC.

The chain uses TRBV2 and TRBJ1-1; D unclear. Deletions cut 8 bases from V and 5 bases from J, with 12 bases between. Germline loops: CDR1 SNHLY, CDR2 FYNNEI. The CDR3 contains 12 residues. In DNA, the CDR3 is TGTGCCAGCGCGGGCGCGGCGACTGAAGCTTTCTTT. Translating gives CASAGAATEAFF.

The rearrangement joins TRBV4-1 to TRBJ1-1, with TRBD1 identical over 8 bases. This CDR3 has 14 amino acids. V shed 5 bases, J shed 1 base, and the junction held 3 bases outside the gene matches. Per germline, CDR1 MGHRA and CDR2 YSYEKL. In DNA, the CDR3 is TGCGCCAGCAGCGAAGGACAGGGGAACACTGAAGCTTTCTTT. It specifies CASSEGQGNTEAFF.